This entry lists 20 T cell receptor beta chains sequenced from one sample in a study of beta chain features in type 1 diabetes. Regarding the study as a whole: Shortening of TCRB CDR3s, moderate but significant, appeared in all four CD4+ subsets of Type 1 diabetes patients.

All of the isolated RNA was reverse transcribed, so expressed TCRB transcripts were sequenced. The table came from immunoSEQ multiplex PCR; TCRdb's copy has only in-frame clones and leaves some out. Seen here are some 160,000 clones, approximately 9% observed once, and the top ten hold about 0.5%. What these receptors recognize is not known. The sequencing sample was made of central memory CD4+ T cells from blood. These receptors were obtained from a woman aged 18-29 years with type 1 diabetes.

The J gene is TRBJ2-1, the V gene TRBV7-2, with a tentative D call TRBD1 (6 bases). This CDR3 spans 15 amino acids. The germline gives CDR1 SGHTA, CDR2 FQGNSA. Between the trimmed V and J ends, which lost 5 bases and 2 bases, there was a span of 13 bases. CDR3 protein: CASSQGHLAYNEQFF. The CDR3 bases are TGTGCCAGCAGCCAGGGACACCTAGCCTACAATGAGCAGTTCTTC.

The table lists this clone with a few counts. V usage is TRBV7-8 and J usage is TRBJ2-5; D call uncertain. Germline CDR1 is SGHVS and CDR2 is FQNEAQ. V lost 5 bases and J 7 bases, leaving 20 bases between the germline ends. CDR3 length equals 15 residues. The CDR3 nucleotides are TGTGCCAGCAGCCTTTCCTCAGACTTCGGCGGGACCCAGTACTTC. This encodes CASSLSSDFGGTQYF. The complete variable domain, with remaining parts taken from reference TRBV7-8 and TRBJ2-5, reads GAGVSQSPRYKVAKRGQDVALRCDPISGHVSLFWYQQALGQGPEFLTYFQNEAQLDKSGLPSDRFFAERPEGSVSTLKIQRTQQEDSAVYLCASSLSSDFGGTQYFGPGTRLLVL.

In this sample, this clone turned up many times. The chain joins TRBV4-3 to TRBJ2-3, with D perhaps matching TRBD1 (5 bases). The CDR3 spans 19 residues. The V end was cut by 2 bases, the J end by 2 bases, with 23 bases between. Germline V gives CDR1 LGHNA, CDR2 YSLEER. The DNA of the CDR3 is TGCGCCAGCAGCCAACGTTTAGCCCACGCAGGGTATCCCACAGATACGCAGTATTTT. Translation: CASSQRLAHAGYPTDTQYF.

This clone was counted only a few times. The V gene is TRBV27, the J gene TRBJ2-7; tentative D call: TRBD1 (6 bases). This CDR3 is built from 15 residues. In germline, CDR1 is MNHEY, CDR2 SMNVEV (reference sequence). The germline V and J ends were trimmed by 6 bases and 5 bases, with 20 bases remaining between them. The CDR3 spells CASSRFGIRGDEQYF. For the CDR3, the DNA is TGTGCCAGCAGCCGTTTTGGAATCAGGGGTGACGAGCAGTACTTC.

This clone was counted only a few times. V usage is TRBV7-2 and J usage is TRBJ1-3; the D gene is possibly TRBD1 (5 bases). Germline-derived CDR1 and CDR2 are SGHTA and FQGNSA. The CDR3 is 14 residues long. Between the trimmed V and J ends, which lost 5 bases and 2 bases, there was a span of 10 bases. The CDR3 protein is CASSPRVTGNTIYF. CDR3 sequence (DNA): TGTGCCAGCAGCCCCAGGGTTACTGGAAACACCATATATTTT.

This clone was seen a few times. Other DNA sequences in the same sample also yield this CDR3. The CDR3 protein is CASSPGQGNSGANVLTF. CDR3 DNA: TGTGCCAGCAGCCCCGGACAGGGGAACTCTGGGGCCAACGTCCTGACTTTC. This chain connects TRBV9 to TRBJ2-6, with 9 bases aligning to TRBD1. CDR1 SGDLS and CDR2 YYNGEE come from the germline V gene. Trimming took 4 bases from V and 0 from J; bases not matched to a gene: 5. This CDR3 spans 17 amino acids.

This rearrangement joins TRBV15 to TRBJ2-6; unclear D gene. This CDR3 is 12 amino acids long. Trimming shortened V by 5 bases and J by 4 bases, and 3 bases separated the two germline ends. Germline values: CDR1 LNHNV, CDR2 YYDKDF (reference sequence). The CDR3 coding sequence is TGTGCCACCAGCGAGGGGGCCAACGTCCTGACTTTC. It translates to CATSEGANVLTF.

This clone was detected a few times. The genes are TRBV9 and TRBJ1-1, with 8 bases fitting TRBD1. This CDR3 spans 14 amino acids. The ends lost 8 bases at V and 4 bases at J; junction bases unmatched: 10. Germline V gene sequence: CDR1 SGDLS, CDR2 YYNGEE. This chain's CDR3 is CASGTGLETTEAFF. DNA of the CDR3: TGTGCCAGTGGGACAGGTCTCGAGACCACTGAAGCTTTCTTT.

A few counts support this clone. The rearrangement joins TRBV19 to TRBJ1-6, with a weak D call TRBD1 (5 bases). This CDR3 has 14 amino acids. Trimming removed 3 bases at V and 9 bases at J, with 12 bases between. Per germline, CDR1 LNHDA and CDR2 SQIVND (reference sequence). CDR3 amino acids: CASSIQGRISPLHF. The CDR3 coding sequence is TGTGCCAGTAGTATCCAGGGCAGGATTTCACCCCTCCACTTT.

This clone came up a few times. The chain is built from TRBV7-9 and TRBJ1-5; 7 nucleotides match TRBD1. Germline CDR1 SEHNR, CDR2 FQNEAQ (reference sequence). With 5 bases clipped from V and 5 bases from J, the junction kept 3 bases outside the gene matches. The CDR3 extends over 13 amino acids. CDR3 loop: CASSLTGDQPQHF. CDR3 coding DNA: TGTGCCAGCAGCCTTACAGGGGATCAGCCCCAGCATTTT.

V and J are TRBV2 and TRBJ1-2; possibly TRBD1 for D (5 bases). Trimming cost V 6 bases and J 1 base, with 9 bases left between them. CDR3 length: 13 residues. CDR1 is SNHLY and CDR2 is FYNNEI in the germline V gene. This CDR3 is CASRSTDNYGYTF. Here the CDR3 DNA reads TGTGCCAGCAGGTCGACAGATAACTATGGCTACACCTTC.

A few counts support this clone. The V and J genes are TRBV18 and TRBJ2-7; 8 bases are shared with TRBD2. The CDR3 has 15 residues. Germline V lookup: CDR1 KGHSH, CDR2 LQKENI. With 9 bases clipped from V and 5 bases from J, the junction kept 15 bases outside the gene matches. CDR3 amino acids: CASHTGASGLNEQYF. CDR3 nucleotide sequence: TGTGCCAGTCACACTGGGGCTAGCGGGCTAAACGAGCAGTACTTC. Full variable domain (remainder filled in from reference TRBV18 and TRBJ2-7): NAGVMQNPRHLVRRRGQEARLRCSPMKGHSHVYWYRQLPEEGLKFMVYLQKENIIDESGMPKERFSAEFPKEGPSILRIQQVVRGDSAAYFCASHTGASGLNEQYFGPGTRLTVT.

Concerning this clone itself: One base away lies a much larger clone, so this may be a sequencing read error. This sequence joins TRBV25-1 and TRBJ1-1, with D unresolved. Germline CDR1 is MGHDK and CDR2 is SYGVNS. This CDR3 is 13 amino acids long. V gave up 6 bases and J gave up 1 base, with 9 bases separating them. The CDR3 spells CASRKPGNTEAFF. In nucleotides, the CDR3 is TGTGCCAGCAGGAAACCAGGGAACACTGAAGCTTTCTTT. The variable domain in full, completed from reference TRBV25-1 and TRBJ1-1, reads EADIYQTPRYLVIGTGKKITLECSQTMGHDKMYWYQQDPGMELHLIHYSYGVNSTEKGDLSSESTVSRIRTEHFPLTLESARPSHTSQYLCASRKPGNTEAFFGQGTRLTVV.

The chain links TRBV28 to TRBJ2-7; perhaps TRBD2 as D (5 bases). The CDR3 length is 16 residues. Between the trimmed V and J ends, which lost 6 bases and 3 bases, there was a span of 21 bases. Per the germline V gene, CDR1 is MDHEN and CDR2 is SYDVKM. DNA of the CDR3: TGTGCCAGCAGCCGACAAGGTGGAATAGGGAGCTACGAGCAGTACTTC. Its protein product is CASSRQGGIGSYEQYF.

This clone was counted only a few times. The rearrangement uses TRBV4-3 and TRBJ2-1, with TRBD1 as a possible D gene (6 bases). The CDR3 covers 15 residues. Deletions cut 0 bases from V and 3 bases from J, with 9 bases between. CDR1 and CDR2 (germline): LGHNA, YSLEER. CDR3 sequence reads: CASSQEGARYNEQFF. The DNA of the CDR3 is TGCGCCAGCAGCCAAGAGGGGGCCCGCTACAATGAGCAGTTCTTC.

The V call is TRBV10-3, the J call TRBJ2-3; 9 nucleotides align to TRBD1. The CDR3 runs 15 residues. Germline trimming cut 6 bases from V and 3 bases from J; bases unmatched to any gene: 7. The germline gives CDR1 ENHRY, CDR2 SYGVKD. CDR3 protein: CAIRPGQGRTDTQYF. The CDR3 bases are TGTGCCATCAGGCCGGGACAGGGTAGGACAGATACGCAGTATTTT.

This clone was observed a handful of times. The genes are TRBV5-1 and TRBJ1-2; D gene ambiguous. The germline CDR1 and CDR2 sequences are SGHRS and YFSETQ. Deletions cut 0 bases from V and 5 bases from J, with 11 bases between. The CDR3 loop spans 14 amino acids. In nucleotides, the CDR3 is TGCGCCAGCAGCTTGGCCGGCGGAGGTTATGGCTACACCTTC. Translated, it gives CASSLAGGGYGYTF.

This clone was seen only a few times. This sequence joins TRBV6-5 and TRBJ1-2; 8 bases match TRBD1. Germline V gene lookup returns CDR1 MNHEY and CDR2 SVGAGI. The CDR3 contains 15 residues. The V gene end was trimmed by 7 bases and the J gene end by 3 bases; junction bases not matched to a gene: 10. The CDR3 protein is CASMAPGGGYYGYTF. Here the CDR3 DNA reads TGTGCCAGCATGGCCCCAGGGGGCGGCTACTATGGCTACACCTTC.

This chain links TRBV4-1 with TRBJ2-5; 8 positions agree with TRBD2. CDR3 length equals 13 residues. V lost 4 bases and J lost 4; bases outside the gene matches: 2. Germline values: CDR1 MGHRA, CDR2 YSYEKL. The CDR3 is CASSPSGRETQYF. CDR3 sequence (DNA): TGCGCCAGCAGCCCCAGCGGGAGAGAGACCCAGTACTTC.

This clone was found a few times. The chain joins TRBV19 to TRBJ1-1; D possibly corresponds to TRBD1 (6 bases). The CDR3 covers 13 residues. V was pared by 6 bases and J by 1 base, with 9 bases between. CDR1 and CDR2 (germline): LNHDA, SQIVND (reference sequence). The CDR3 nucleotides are TGTGCCAGTAGCAAGGACAGGAACACTGAAGCTTTCTTT. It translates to CASSKDRNTEAFF.